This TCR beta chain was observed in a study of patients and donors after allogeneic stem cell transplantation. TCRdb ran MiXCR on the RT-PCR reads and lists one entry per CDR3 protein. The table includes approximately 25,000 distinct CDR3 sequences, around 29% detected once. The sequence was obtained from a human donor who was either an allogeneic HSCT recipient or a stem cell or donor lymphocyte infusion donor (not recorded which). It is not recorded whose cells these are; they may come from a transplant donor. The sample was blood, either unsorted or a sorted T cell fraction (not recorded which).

CDR3 DNA sequence: TGCGCCAGCAGCTTGGCCTTCCAGGTTTATGGCTACACCTTC. Amino acids: CASSLAFQVYGYTF. The J gene is TRBJ1-2, the V gene TRBV5-1, with no clear D. Germline V gives CDR1 SGHRS, CDR2 YFSETQ. The CDR3 extends over 14 amino acids. V lost 0 bases and J lost 5, with 11 bases in between.